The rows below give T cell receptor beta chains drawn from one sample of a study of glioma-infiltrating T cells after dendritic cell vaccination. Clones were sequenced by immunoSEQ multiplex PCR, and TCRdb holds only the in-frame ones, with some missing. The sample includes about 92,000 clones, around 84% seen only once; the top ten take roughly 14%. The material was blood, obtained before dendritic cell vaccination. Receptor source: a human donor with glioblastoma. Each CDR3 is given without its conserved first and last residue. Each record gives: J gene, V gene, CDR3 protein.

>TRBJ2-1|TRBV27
ASSLLPPGLGYPEQF
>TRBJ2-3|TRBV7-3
ASSYGLSSTDTQY
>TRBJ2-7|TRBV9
ASSVGGGVTYEQY
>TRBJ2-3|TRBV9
ASSVLWDSDTQY
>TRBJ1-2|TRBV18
ASSPDSNYGYT
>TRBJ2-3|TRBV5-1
ASSLRGGGHQIRTDTQY
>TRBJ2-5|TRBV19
ASSMGGLAGQETQY
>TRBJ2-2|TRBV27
ASSFRGAGNTGELF
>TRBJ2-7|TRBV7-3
ASSLSGGGSYEQY
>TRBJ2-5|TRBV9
ASSEQGAYASETQY
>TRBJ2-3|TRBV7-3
ASSLGLADTQY
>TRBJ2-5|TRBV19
ASSRTGEWETQY